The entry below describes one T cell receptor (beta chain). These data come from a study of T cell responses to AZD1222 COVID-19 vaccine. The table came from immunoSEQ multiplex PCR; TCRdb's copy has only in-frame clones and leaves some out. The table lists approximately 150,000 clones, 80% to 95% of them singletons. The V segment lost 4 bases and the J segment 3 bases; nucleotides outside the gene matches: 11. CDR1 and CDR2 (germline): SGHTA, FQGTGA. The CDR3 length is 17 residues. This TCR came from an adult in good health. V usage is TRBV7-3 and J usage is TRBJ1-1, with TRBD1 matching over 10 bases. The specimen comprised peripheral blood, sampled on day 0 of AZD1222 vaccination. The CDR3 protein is CASSSTPGTGADTEAFF. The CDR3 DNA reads TGTGCCAGCAGCTCTACCCCCGGGACAGGGGCGGACACTGAAGCTTTCTTT.